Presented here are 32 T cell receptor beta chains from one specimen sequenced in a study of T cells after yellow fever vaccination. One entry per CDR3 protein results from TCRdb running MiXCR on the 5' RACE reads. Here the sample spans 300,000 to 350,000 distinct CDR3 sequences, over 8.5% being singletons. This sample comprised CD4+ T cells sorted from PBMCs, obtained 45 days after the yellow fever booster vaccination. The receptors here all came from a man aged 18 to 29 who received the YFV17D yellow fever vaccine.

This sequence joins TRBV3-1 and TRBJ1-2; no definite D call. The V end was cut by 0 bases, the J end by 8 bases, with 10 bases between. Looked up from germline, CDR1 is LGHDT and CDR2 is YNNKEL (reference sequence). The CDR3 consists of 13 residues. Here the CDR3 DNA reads TGTGCCAGCAGCCAAGAAGTCCAGAACGGCTACACCTTC. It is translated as CASSQEVQNGYTF.

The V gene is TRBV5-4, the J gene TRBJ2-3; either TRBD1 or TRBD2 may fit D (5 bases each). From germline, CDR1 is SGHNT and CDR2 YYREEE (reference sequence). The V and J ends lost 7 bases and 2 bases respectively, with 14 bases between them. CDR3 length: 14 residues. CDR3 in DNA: TGTGCCAGCCGCGAGGGGATGGTCACAGATACGCAGTATTTT. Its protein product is CASREGMVTDTQYF.

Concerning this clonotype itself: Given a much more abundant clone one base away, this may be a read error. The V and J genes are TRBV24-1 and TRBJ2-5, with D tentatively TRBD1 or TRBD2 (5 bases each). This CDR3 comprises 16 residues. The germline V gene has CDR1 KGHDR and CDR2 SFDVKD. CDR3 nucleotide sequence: TGTGCCACCAGTGCGTCCCGGTGGGGGAGCCAAGAGACCCAGCACTTC. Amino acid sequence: CATSASRWGSQETQHF.

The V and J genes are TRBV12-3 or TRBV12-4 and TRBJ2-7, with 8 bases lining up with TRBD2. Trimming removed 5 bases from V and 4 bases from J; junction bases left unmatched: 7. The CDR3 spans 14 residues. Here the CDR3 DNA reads TGTGCCAGCAGTAGGCGGGGGGTCGGTTACGAGCAGTACTTC. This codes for CASSRRGVGYEQYF.

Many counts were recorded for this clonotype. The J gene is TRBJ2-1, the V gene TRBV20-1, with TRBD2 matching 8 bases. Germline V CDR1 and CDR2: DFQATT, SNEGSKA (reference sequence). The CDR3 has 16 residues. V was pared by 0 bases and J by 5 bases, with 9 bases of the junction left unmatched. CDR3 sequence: CSARDPRAGAHNEQFF. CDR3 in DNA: TGCAGTGCTAGAGATCCCAGAGCGGGGGCCCACAATGAGCAGTTCTTC.

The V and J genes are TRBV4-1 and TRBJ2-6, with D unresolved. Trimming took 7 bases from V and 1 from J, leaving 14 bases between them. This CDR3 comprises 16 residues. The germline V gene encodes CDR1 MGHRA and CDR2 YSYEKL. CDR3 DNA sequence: TGCGCCAGCACCACCCTCGTTGTTTCTGGGGCCAACGTCCTGACTTTC. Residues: CASTTLVVSGANVLTF.

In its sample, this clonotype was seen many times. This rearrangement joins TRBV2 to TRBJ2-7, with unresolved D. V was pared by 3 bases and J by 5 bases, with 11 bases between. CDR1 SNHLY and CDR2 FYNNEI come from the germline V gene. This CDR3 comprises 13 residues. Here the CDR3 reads CASSEFPRDEQYV. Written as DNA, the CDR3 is TGTGCCAGCAGTGAGTTCCCCCGGGACGAGCAGTACGTC.

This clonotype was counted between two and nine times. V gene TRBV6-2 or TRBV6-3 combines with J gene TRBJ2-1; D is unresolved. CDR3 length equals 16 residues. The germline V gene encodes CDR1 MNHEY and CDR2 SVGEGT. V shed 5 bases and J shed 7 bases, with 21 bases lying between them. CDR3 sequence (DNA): TGTGCCAGCAGTACCGACCTGGTTGCGGCCTTTAATGAGCAGTTCTTC. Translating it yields CASSTDLVAAFNEQFF.

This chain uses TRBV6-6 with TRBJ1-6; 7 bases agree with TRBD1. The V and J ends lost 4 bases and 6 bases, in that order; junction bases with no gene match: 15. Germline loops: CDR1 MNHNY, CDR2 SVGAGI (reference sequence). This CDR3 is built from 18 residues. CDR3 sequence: CASSLGSRDRDLNSPLHF. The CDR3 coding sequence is TGTGCCAGCAGTTTAGGATCCCGGGACAGAGACCTTAATTCACCCCTCCACTTT.

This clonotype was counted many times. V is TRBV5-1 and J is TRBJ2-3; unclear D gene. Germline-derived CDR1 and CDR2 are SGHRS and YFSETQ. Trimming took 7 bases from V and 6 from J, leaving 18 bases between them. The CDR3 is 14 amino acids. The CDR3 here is CASCLLSPRDTQYF. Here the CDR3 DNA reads TGCGCCAGCTGCCTACTTAGCCCGAGGGATACGCAGTATTTT.

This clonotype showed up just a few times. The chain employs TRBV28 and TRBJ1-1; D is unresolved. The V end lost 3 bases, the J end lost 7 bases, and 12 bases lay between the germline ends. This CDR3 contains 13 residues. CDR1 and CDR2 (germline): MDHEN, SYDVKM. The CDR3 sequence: CASSFPGRVEAFF. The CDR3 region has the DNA TGTGCCAGCAGTTTCCCCGGACGGGTTGAAGCTTTCTTT.

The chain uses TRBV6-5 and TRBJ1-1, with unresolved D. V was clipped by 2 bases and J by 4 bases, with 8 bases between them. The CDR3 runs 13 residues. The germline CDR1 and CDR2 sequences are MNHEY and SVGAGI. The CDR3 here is CASSYGLATEAFF. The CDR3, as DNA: TGTGCCAGCAGTTACGGGTTGGCCACTGAAGCTTTCTTT.

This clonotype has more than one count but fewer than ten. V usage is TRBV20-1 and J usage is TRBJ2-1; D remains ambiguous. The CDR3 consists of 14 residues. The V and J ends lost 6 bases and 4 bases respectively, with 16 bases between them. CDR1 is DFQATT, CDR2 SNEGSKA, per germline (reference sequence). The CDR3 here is CSALKPDRYNEQFF. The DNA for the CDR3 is TGCAGTGCCCTTAAACCGGACCGGTACAATGAGCAGTTCTTC.

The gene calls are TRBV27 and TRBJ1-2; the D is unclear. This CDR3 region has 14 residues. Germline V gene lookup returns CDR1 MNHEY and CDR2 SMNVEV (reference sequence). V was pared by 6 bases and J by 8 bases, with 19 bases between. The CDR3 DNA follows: TGTGCCAGCAGCTCACGTCTGGGTTTTTACGGCTACACCTTC. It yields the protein CASSSRLGFYGYTF.

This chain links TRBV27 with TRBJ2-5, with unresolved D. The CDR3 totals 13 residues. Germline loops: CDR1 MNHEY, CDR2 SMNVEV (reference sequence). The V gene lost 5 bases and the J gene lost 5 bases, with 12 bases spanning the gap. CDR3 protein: CASSPITGETQYF. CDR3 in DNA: TGTGCCAGCAGTCCAATCACCGGGGAGACCCAGTACTTC.

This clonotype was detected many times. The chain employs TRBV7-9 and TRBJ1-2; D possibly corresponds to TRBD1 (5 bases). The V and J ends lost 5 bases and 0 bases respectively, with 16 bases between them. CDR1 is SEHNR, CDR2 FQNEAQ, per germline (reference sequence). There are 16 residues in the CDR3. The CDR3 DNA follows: TGTGCCAGCAGCCCAGGGAAATCAGCTTCTAACTATGGCTACACCTTC. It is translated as CASSPGKSASNYGYTF.

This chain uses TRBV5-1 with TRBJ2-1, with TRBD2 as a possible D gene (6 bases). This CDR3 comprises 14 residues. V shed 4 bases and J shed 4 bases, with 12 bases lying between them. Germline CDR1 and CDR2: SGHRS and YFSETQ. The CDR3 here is CASSPGDGYNEQFF. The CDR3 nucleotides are TGCGCCAGCAGCCCGGGGGACGGTTACAATGAGCAGTTCTTC.

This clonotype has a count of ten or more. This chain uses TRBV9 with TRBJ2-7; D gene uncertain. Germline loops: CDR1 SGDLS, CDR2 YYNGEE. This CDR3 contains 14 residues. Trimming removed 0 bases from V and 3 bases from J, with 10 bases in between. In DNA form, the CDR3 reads TGTGCCAGCAGCGTAGCCGGTCGAGACTACGAGCAGTACTTC. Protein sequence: CASSVAGRDYEQYF.

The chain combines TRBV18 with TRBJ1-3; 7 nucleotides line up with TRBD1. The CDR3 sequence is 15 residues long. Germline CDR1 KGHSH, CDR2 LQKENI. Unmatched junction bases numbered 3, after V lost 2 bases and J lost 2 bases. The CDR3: CASSPRQGPGNTIYF. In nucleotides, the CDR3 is TGTGCCAGCTCACCAAGACAGGGCCCTGGAAACACCATATATTTT.

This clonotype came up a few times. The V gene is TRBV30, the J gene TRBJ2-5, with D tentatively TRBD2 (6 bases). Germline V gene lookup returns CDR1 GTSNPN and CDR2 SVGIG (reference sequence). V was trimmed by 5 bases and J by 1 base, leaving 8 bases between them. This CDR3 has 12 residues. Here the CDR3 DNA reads TGTGCCTGGCGGGAGCCCCAAGAGACCCAGTACTTC. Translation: CAWREPQETQYF. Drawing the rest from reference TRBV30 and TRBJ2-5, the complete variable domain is SQTIHQWPATLVQPVGSPLSLECTVEGTSNPNLYWYRQAAGRGLQLLFYSVGIGQISSEVPQNLSASRPQDRQFILSSKKLLLSDSGFYLCAWREPQETQYFGPGTRLLVL.

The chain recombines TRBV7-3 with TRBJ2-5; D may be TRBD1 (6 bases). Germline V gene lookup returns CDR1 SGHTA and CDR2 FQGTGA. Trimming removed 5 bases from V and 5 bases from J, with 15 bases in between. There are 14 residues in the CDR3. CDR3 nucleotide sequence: TGTGCCAGCAGCCCACAGGGTCGGCGGGAGACCCAGTACTTC. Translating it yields CASSPQGRRETQYF.

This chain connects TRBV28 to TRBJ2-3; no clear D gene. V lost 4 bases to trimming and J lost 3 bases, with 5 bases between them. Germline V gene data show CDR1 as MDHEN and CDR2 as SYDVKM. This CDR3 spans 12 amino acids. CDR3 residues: CASSSWTDTQYF. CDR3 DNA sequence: TGTGCCAGCAGTTCGTGGACAGATACGCAGTATTTT.

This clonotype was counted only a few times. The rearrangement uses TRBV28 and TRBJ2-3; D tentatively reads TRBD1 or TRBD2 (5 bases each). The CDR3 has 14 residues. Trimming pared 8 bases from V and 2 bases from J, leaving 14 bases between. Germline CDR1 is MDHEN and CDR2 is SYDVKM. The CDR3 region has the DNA TGTGCCAGCCGTTCACCGGGGACCACAGATACGCAGTATTTT. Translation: CASRSPGTTDTQYF.

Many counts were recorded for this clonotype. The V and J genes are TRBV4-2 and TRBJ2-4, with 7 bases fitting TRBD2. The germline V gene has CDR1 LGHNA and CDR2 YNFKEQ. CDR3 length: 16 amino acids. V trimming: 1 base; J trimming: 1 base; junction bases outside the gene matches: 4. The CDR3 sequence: CASSQAREGAKNIQYF. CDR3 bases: TGTGCCAGCAGCCAAGCCAGGGAGGGGGCCAAAAACATTCAGTACTTC.

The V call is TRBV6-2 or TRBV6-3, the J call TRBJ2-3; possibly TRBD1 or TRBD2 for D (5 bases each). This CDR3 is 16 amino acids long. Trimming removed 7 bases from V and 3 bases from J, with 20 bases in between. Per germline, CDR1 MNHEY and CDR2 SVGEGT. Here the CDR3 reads CASTTPGRSFTDTQYF. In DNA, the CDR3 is TGTGCCAGCACCACCCCGGGACGGTCCTTTACAGATACGCAGTATTTT.

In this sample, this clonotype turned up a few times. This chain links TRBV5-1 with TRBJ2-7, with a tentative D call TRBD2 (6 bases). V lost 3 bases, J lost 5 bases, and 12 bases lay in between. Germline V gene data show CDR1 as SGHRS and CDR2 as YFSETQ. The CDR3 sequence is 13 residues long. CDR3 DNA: TGCGCCAGCAGCTCCGGGGGATGCGACGAGCAGTACGTC. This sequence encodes CASSSGGCDEQYV.

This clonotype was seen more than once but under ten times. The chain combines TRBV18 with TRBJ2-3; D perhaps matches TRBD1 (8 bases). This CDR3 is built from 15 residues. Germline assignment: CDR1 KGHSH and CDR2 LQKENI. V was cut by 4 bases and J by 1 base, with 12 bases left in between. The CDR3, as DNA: TGTGCCAGCTCACAAGCGGGACAGGGCACAGATACGCAGTATTTT. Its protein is CASSQAGQGTDTQYF.

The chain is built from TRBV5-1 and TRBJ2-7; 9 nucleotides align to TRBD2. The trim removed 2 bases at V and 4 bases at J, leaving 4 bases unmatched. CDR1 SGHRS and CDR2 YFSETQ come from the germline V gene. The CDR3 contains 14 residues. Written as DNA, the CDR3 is TGCGCCAGCAGCTTTCGCGGGGGGGCGTACGAGCAGTACTTC. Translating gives CASSFRGGAYEQYF.

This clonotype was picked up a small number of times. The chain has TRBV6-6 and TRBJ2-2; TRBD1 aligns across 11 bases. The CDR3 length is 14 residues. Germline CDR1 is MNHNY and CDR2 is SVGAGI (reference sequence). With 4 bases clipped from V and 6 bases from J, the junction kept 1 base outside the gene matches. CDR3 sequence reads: CASSLGQGAGELFF. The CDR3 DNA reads TGTGCCAGCAGTTTGGGACAGGGGGCCGGGGAGCTGTTTTTT.

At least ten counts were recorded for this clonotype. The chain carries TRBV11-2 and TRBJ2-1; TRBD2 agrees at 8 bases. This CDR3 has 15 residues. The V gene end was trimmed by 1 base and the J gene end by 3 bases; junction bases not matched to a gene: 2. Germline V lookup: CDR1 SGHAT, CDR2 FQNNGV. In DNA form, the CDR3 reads TGTGCCAGCAGCTTAGGGGGGACTAGCTACAATGAGCAGTTCTTC. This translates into CASSLGGTSYNEQFF.

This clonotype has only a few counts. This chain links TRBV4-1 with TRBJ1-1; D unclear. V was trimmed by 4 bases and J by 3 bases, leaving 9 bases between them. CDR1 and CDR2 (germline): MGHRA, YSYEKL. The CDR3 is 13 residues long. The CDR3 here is CASSLREYTEAFF. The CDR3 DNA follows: TGCGCCAGCAGCCTTAGGGAGTACACTGAAGCTTTCTTT.

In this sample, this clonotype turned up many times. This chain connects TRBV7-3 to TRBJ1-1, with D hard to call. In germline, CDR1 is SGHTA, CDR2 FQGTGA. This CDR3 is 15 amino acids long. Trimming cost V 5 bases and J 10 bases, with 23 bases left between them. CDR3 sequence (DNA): TGTGCCAGCAGCCCAGACGGGAAAGTGGGGAGGCGAGCTTTCTTT. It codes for CASSPDGKVGRRAFF.